The clone carrying this T cell receptor (beta chain) was seen a handful of times. The germline CDR1 and CDR2 sequences are MDHEN and SYDVKM. Trimming removed 3 bases at V and 0 bases at J, with 8 bases between. This CDR3 is 14 amino acids long. This record comes from a study of blood T cell repertoires in COVID-19. Generated by immunoSEQ multiplex PCR, the TCRdb table keeps only in-frame clones and is missing some. The sample has around 300,000 clones; more than 70% are singletons. The clonotype originates from a woman aged 25 to 39 who had recovered from COVID-19. Sequenced input: PBMCs or T cells enriched from blood (not recorded which). The chain is built from TRBV28 and TRBJ1-1; no clear D gene. The CDR3 DNA is TGTGCCAGCAGTTTGGGCCAGCTGAACACTGAAGCTTTCTTT. Translating it yields CASSLGQLNTEAFF.